This entry lists 3 T cell receptor beta chains sequenced from one sample in a study of blood T cell repertoires in COVID-19. Sequenced by immunoSEQ multiplex PCR; TCRdb stores in-frame clones only, minus some. The sample holds around 110,000 clones; about 89% are singletons and the top ten take 1% to 1.5%. Sequenced sample: peripheral blood. The receptors here all came from a woman in her twenties or thirties with acute or convalescent COVID-19.

The chain couples TRBV13 to TRBJ2-5; 10 bases line up with TRBD2. The V gene end was trimmed by 2 bases and the J gene end by 4 bases; junction bases not matched to a gene: 10. Germline CDR1 and CDR2: PRHDT and FYEKMQ (reference sequence). CDR3 length: 17 amino acids. CDR3 nucleotide sequence: TGTGCCAGCAGCTTAAGGGAAGGACTAGCGGCGGGAGAGACCCAGTACTTC. This sequence encodes CASSLREGLAAGETQYF.

V usage is TRBV6-2 or TRBV6-3 and J usage is TRBJ1-1; a possible D gene is TRBD1 (5 bases). Germline CDR1 reads MNHEY; CDR2 reads SVGEGT. Trimming took 5 bases from V and 0 from J, leaving 10 bases between them. The length of the CDR3 is 14 residues. In DNA form, the CDR3 reads TGTGCCAGCAGTACCGACAGCATGAACACTGAAGCTTTCTTT. Translated: CASSTDSMNTEAFF.

The chain links TRBV5-1 to TRBJ1-1; 8 bases map to TRBD1. The CDR3 length is 15 residues. With 3 bases clipped from V and 4 bases from J, the junction kept 8 bases outside the gene matches. From germline, CDR1 is SGHRS and CDR2 YFSETQ. CDR3 nucleotide sequence: TGCGCCAGCAGCTGGGAGGACAGGGTTAGCACTGAAGCTTTCTTT. Protein: CASSWEDRVSTEAFF.